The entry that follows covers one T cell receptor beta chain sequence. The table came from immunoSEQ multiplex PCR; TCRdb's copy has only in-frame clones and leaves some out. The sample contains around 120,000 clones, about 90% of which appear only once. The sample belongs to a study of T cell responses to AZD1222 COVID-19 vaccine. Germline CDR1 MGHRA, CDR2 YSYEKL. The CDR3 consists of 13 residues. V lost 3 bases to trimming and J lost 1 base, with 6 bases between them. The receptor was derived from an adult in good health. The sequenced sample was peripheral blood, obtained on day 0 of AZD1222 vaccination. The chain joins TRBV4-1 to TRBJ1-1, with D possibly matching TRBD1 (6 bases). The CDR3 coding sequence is TGCGCCAGCAGCCAGACAGGGAACACTGAAGCTTTCTTT. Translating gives CASSQTGNTEAFF.